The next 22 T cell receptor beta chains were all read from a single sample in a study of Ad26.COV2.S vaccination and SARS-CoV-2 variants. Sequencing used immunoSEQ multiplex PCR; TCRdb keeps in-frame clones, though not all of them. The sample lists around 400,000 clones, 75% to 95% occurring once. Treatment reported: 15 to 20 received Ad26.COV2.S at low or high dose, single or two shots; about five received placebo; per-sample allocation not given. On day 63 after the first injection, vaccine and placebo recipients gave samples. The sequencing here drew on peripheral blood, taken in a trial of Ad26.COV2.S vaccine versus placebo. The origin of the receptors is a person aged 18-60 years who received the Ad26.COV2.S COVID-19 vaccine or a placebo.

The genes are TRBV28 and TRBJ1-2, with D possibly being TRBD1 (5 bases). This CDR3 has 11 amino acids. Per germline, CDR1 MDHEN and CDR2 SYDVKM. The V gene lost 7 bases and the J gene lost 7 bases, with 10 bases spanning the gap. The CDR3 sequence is CASNSGGGYTF. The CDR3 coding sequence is TGTGCCAGCAATTCTGGGGGTGGCTACACCTTC.

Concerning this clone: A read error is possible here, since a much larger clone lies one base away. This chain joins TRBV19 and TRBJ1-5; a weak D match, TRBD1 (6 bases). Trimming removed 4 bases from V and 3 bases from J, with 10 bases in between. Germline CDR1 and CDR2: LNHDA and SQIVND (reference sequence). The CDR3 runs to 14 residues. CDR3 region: CASSTHRVNQPQHF. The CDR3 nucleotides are TGTGCCAGTAGTACCCACAGGGTCAATCAGCCCCAGCATTTT.

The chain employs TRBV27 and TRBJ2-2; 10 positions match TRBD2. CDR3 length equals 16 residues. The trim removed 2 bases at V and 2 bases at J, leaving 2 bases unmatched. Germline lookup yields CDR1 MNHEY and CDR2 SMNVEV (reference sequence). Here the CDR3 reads CASSLGLAVNTGELFF. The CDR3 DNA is TGTGCCAGCAGTTTAGGACTAGCGGTCAACACCGGGGAGCTGTTTTTT.

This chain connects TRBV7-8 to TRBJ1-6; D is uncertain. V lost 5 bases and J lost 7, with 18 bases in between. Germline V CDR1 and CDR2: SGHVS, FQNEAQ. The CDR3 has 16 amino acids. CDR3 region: CASSPIFLRENSPLHF. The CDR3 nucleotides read TGTGCCAGCAGCCCTATCTTTTTGAGGGAGAATTCACCCCTCCACTTT. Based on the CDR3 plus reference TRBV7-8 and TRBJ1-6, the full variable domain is GAGVSQSPRYKVAKRGQDVALRCDPISGHVSLFWYQQALGQGPEFLTYFQNEAQLDKSGLPSDRFFAERPEGSVSTLKIQRTQQEDSAVYLCASSPIFLRENSPLHFGNGTRLTVT.

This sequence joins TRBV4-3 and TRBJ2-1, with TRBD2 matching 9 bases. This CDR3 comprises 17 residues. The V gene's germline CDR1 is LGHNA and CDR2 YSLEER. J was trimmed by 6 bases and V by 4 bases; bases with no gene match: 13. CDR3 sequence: CASSPFGSSGSGNEQFF. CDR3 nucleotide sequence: TGCGCCAGCAGCCCTTTCGGGAGTAGCGGGAGCGGCAATGAGCAGTTCTTC.

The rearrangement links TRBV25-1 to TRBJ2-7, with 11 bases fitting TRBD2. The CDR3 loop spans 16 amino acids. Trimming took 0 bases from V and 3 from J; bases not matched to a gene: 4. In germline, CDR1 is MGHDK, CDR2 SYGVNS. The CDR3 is CASSEYSGRGGYEQYF. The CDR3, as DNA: TGTGCCAGCAGTGAATATAGCGGGAGGGGTGGCTACGAGCAGTACTTC.

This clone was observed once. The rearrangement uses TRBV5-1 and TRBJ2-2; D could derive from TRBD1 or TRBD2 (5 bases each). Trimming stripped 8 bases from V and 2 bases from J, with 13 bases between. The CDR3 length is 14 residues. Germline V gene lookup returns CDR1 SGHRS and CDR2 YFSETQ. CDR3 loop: CASTGTVNTGELFF. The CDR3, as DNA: TGCGCCAGTACCGGGACCGTAAACACCGGGGAGCTGTTTTTT.

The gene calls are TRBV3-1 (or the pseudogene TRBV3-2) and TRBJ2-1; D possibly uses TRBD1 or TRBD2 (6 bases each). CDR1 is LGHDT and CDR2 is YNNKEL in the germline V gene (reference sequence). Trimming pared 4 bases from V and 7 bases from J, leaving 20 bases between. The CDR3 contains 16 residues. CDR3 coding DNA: TGTGCCAGCAGCCCCTTGGGACTGGAAAGGGGGAATGAGCAGTTCTTC. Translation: CASSPLGLERGNEQFF.

The DNA for the CDR3 is TGTGCCAGTAGCTACAGGGGCGATAATTCACCCCTCCACTTT. It codes for CASSYRGDNSPLHF. This chain uses TRBV19 with TRBJ1-6; 7 bases align to TRBD1. Germline V gene lookup returns CDR1 LNHDA and CDR2 SQIVND (reference sequence). Germline trimming cut 6 bases from V and 5 bases from J; bases unmatched to any gene: 4. The CDR3 has 14 amino acids.

The CDR3 sequence is CASRRGQGTNEKLFF. The CDR3 coding sequence is TGTGCCAGCCGAAGGGGACAAGGAACTAATGAAAAACTGTTTTTT. The rearrangement uses TRBV28 and TRBJ1-4; D may be TRBD1 (6 bases). V was trimmed by 8 bases and J by 1 base, leaving 14 bases between them. The CDR3 is 15 residues long. CDR1 is MDHEN, CDR2 SYDVKM, per germline.

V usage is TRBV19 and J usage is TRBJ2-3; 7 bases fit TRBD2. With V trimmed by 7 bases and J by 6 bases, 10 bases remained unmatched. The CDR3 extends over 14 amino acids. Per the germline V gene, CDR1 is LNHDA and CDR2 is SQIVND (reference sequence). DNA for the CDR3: TGTGCCAGTACCCCGGGAGGAACTGGGGATACGCAGTATTTT. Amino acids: CASTPGGTGDTQYF.

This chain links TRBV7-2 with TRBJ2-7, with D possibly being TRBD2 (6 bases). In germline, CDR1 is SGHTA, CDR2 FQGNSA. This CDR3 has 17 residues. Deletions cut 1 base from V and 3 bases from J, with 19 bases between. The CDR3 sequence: CASSLGGYGRPDYEQYF. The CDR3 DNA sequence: TGTGCCAGCAGCTTAGGAGGTTACGGGAGACCGGACTACGAGCAGTACTTC.

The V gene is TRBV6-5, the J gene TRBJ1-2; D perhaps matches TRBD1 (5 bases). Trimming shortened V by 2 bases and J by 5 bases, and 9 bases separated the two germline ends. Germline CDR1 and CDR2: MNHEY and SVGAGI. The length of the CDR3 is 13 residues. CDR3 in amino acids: CASSYTGEYGYTF. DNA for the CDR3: TGTGCCAGCAGTTACACGGGGGAGTATGGCTACACCTTC.

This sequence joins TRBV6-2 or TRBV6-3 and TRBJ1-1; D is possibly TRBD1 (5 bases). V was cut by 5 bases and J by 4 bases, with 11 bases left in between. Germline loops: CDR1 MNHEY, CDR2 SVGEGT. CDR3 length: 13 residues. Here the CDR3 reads CASSILGVTEAFF. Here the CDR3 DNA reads TGTGCCAGCAGTATTTTAGGGGTCACTGAAGCTTTCTTT.

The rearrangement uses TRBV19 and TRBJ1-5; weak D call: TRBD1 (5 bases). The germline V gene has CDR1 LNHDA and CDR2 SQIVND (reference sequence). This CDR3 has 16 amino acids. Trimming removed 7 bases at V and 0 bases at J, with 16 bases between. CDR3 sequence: CASTVGPQYSNQPQHF. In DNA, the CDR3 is TGTGCCAGTACCGTGGGGCCTCAGTATAGCAATCAGCCCCAGCATTTT.

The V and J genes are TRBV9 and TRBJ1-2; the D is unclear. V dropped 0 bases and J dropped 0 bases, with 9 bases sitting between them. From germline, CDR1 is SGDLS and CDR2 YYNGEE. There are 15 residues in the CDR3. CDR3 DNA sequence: TGTGCCAGCAGCGTAGGCCCAACAGCTAACTATGGCTACACCTTC. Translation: CASSVGPTANYGYTF. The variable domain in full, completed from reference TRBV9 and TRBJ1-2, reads DSGVTQTPKHLITATGQRVTLRCSPRSGDLSVYWYQQSLDQGLQFLIQYYNGEERAKGNILERFSAQQFPDLHSELNLSSLELGDSALYFCASSVGPTANYGYTFGSGTRLTVV.

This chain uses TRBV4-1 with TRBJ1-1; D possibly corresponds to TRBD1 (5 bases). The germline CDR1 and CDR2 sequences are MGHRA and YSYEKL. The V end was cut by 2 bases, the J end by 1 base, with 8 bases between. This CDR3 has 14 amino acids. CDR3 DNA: TGCGCCAGCAGCCAACTACAGGAGAACACTGAAGCTTTCTTT. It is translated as CASSQLQENTEAFF.

CDR3 sequence reads: CASSPSRASYNEQFF. CDR3 DNA: TGTGCCAGCAGCCCCTCGCGGGCCTCCTACAATGAGCAGTTCTTC. The chain couples TRBV7-9 to TRBJ2-1; tentative D call: TRBD2 (5 bases). V lost 5 bases, J lost 0 bases, and 11 bases lay in between. Germline V CDR1 and CDR2: SEHNR, FQNEAQ (reference sequence). CDR3 length equals 15 residues. Filled out from reference TRBV7-9 and TRBJ2-1, the complete variable domain reads DTGVSQNPRHKITKRGQNVTFRCDPISEHNRLYWYRQTLGQGPEFLTYFQNEAQLEKSRLLSDRFSAERPKGSFSTLEIQRTEQGDSAMYLCASSPSRASYNEQFFGPGTRLTVL.

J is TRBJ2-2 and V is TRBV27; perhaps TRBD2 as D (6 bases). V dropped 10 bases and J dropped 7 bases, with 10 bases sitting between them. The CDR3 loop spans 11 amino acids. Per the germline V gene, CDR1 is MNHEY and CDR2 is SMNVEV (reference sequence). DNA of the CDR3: TGTGCCATCTTGGGGGGCGGGGAGCTGTTTTTT. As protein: CAILGGGELFF.

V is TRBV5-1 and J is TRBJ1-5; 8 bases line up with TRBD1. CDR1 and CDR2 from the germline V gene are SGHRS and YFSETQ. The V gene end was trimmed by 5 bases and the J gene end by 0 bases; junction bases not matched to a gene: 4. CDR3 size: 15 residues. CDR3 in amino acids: CASSRGQGSNQPQHF. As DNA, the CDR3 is TGCGCCAGCAGTCGCGGACAGGGTAGCAATCAGCCCCAGCATTTT.

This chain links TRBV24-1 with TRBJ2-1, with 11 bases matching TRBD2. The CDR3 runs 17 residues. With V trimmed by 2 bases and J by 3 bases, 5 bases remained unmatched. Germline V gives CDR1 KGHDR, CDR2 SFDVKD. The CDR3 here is CATSDSTSGMSYNEQFF. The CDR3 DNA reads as TGTGCCACCAGTGATTCGACTAGCGGGATGAGCTACAATGAGCAGTTCTTC.

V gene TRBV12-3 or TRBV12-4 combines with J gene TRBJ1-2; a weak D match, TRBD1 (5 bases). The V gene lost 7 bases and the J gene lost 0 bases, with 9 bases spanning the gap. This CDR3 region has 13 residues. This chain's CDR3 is CASTRRANYGYTF. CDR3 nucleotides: TGTGCCAGCACCCGCAGGGCTAACTATGGCTACACCTTC.